Each of the 14 T cell receptor beta chains below was sequenced from the same sample in a study of naive and memory T cell subsets. Amplification of ligated cDNA took four PCR rounds with SP2 and nested alpha and beta constant primers. Each CDR3 protein gets one entry after TCRdb re-called the 5' RACE reads with MiXCR. The data contain about 62,000 distinct CDR3 sequences, less than 10% of them singletons. A UMI-containing oligonucleotide was joined by 3' ligation to the TCR cDNA template. These receptors were collected from a female donor in good health.

This clonotype was seen at least ten times. This chain connects TRBV20-1 to TRBJ1-1; maybe TRBD1 (6 bases). The CDR3 runs 14 residues. From germline, CDR1 is DFQATT and CDR2 SNEGSKA (reference sequence). V lost 5 bases and J lost 4, with 17 bases in between. The chain's CDR3 is CSAPEGGGSTEAFF. For the CDR3, the DNA is TGCAGTGCTCCCGAGGGGGGAGGGAGCACTGAAGCTTTCTTT.

This clonotype appeared a few times. This chain's CDR3 is CAWSVWSLAGQLGNEQFF. The CDR3 nucleotides are TGTGCCTGGAGTGTTTGGTCGTTAGCGGGCCAACTCGGCAATGAGCAGTTCTTC. This rearrangement joins TRBV30 to TRBJ2-1, with 7 nucleotides matching TRBD2. Germline V gives CDR1 GTSNPN, CDR2 SVGIG (reference sequence). J gave up 6 bases and V 0 bases, and 17 bases lay outside the gene matches. This CDR3 spans 18 amino acids.

There are a few counts of this clonotype. The chain couples TRBV7-2 to TRBJ2-7; D remains ambiguous. The CDR3 consists of 18 residues. V lost 1 base, J lost 0 bases, and 19 bases lay in between. Per germline, CDR1 SGHTA and CDR2 FQGNSA. CDR3 bases: TGTGCCAGCAGCTTAGGGGCCCCCGGGTCCCCGAGCTCCTACGAGCAGTACTTC. This encodes CASSLGAPGSPSSYEQYF.

The chain uses TRBV27 and TRBJ2-5; 9 nucleotides agree with TRBD1. CDR3 length equals 15 residues. Germline CDR1 MNHEY, CDR2 SMNVEV (reference sequence). Trimming removed 10 bases from V and 5 bases from J; junction bases left unmatched: 14. DNA of the CDR3: TGTGCCACCAAGACAGGGGGATTAGTCGGGGAGACCCAGTACTTC. Encoded protein: CATKTGGLVGETQYF.

This sequence joins TRBV7-9 and TRBJ2-7; 7 nucleotides agree with TRBD1. There are 17 residues in the CDR3. J gave up 1 base and V 1 base, and 10 bases lay outside the gene matches. Per germline, CDR1 SEHNR and CDR2 FQNEAQ (reference sequence). CDR3 nucleotide sequence: TGTGCCAGCAGCTTAGATGTTCGACAGGGTTATTCCTACGAGCAGTACTTC. Its translation: CASSLDVRQGYSYEQYF.

This clonotype was seen a handful of times. This chain joins TRBV7-9 and TRBJ1-5, with D hard to call. The germline V gene has CDR1 SEHNR and CDR2 FQNEAQ (reference sequence). There are 13 residues in the CDR3. Trimming shortened V by 5 bases and J by 7 bases, and 12 bases separated the two germline ends. The CDR3 DNA is TGTGCCAGCAGCCCTCACGGGAGCCAGCCCCAGCATTTT. Translation gives CASSPHGSQPQHF. The whole variable domain, remainder taken from reference TRBV7-9 and TRBJ1-5, is DTGVSQNPRHKITKRGQNVTFRCDPISEHNRLYWYRQTLGQGPEFLTYFQNEAQLEKSRLLSDRFSAERPKGSFSTLEIQRTEQGDSAMYLCASSPHGSQPQHFGDGTRLSIL.

The chain is built from TRBV10-3 and TRBJ2-7; D uncertain. CDR1 is ENHRY, CDR2 SYGVKD, per germline. V was shortened by 4 bases and J by 7 bases, with 8 bases between the two germline ends. The CDR3 has 11 amino acids. DNA of the CDR3: TGTGCCATCAGTGTTGGTCATGAGCAGTACTTC. Its protein product is CAISVGHEQYF.

This sequence joins TRBV3-1 and TRBJ1-5; D unclear. The V gene's germline CDR1 is LGHDT and CDR2 YNNKEL (reference sequence). V shed 1 base and J shed 2 bases, with 15 bases lying between them. There are 17 residues in the CDR3. The DNA of the CDR3 is TGTGCCAGCAGCCAAGGTGCGGTCAGTTTCGGCAATCAGCCCCAGCATTTT. Protein: CASSQGAVSFGNQPQHF.

The CDR3 DNA sequence: TGTGCCAGCAGGTTACTAGCGGGAGTCGGCGCCGGGATCACAGATACGCAGTATTTT. It is translated as CASRLLAGVGAGITDTQYF. This chain uses TRBV6-6 with TRBJ2-3; 11 bases match TRBD2. Trimming took 6 bases from V and 2 from J; bases not matched to a gene: 16. CDR1 and CDR2 from the germline V gene are MNHNY and SVGAGI (reference sequence). This CDR3 has 19 residues.

The J gene is TRBJ1-2, the V gene TRBV7-9, with a possible D match to TRBD1 (5 bases). The CDR3 spans 15 residues. V lost 1 base to trimming and J lost 4 bases, with 13 bases between them. Germline CDR1 reads SEHNR; CDR2 reads FQNEAQ (reference sequence). CDR3 in DNA: TGTGCCAGCAGCTTAGGAGGGGAACTGGGCTATGGCTACACCTTC. Amino acids: CASSLGGELGYGYTF.

CDR3 amino acids: CASSIDPRDRPYNEQFF. CDR3 bases: TGTGCCAGTAGTATAGATCCTCGGGACAGGCCTTACAATGAGCAGTTCTTC. The rearrangement links TRBV19 to TRBJ2-1, with 8 bases fitting TRBD1. Losses at the gene ends were 0 bases for V and 4 bases for J; bases not matched to a gene: 8. Germline CDR1 reads LNHDA; CDR2 reads SQIVND (reference sequence). This CDR3 comprises 17 residues.

The chain combines TRBV5-1 with TRBJ1-4, with 10 bases identical to TRBD1. CDR3 size: 16 residues. The J segment lost 0 bases and the V segment lost 4 bases, leaving 3 bases of the junction unmatched. Germline values: CDR1 SGHRS, CDR2 YFSETQ. The CDR3 DNA reads TGCGCCAGCAGCCTGGGACAGGGGTCAACTAATGAAAAACTGTTTTTT. Translation: CASSLGQGSTNEKLFF.

This rearrangement joins TRBV14 to TRBJ2-1; a possible D gene is TRBD2 (6 bases). CDR3 length: 17 amino acids. V gave up 3 bases and J gave up 6 bases, with 21 bases separating them. Germline lookup yields CDR1 SGHDN and CDR2 FVKESK. CDR3 amino acids: CASSHRRRRPRGNEQFF. CDR3 in DNA: TGTGCCAGCAGCCACAGACGCCGGAGGCCGCGGGGCAATGAGCAGTTCTTC. Full variable domain (missing parts from reference TRBV14 and TRBJ2-1): EAGVTQFPSHSVIEKGQTVTLRCDPISGHDNLYWYRRVMGKEIKFLLHFVKESKQDESGMPNNRFLAERTGGTYSTLKVQPAELEDSGVYFCASSHRRRRPRGNEQFFGPGTRLTVL.

At least ten counts were recorded for this clonotype. The chain recombines TRBV19 with TRBJ1-1; maybe TRBD1 (5 bases). CDR3 length equals 14 residues. Germline CDR1 LNHDA, CDR2 SQIVND (reference sequence). Trimming stripped 3 bases from V and 4 bases from J, with 12 bases between. The CDR3 nucleotides are TGTGCCAGTAGTATGTGGGGGGACGGCACTGAAGCTTTCTTT. It translates to CASSMWGDGTEAFF. Based on the CDR3 plus reference TRBV19 and TRBJ1-1, the full variable domain is DGGITQSPKYLFRKEGQNVTLSCEQNLNHDAMYWYRQDPGQGLRLIYYSQIVNDFQKGDIAEGYSVSREKKESFPLTVTSAQKNPTAFYLCASSMWGDGTEAFFGQGTRLTVV.